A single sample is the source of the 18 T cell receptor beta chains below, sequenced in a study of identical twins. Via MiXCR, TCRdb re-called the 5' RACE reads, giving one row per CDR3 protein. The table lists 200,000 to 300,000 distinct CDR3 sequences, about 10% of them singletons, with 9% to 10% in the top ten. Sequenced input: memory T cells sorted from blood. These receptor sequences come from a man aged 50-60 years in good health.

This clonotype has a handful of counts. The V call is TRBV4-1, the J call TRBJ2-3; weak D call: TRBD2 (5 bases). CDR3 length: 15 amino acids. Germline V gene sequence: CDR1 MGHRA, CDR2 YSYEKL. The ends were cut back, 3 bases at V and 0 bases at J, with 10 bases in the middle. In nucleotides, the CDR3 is TGCGCCAGCAGCCATCTCGGGGTTAGCACAGATACGCAGTATTTT. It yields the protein CASSHLGVSTDTQYF.

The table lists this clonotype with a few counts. The CDR3 region has the DNA TGTGCCAGCAGTTACTCGAGGACAGGGGGCGCCAGGCAGCCCCAGCATTTT. It translates to CASSYSRTGGARQPQHF. V and J are TRBV6-2 or TRBV6-3 and TRBJ1-5; TRBD1 matches at 11 bases. CDR1 and CDR2 (germline): MNHEY, SVGEGT. The CDR3 totals 17 residues. V was pared by 0 bases and J by 7 bases, with 8 bases of the junction left unmatched.

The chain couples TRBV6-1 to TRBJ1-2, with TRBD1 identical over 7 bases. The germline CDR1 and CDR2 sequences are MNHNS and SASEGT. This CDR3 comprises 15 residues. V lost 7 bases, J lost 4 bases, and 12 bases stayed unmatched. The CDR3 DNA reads TGTGCCAGCACTACAGGGGCAGGGAAAGGCTATGGCTACACCTTC. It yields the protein CASTTGAGKGYGYTF.

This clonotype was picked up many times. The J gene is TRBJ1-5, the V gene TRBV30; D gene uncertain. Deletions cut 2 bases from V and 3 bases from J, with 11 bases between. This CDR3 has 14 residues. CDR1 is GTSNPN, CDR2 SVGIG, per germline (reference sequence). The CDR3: CAWSPGRFNQPQHF. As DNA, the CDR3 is TGTGCCTGGAGTCCCGGACGCTTCAATCAGCCCCAGCATTTT.

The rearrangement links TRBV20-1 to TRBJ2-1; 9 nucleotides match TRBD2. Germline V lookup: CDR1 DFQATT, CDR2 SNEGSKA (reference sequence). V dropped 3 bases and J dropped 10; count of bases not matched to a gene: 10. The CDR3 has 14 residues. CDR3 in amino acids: CSASHPGLASEQFF. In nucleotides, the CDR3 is TGCAGTGCTAGCCACCCGGGACTAGCATCCGAGCAGTTCTTC.

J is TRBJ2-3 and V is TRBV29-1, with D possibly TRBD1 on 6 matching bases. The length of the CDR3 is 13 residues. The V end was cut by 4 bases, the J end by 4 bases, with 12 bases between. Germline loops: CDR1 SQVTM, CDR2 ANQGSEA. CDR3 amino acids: CSVVLQGPDTQYF. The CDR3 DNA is TGCAGCGTTGTTTTACAGGGACCAGATACGCAGTATTTT.

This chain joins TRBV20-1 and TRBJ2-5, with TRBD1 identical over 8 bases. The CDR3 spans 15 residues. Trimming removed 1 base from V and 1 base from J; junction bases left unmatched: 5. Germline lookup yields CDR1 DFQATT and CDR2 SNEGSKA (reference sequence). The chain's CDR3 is CSARVGDRPQETQYF. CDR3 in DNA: TGCAGTGCTAGAGTCGGGGACAGGCCCCAAGAGACCCAGTACTTC.

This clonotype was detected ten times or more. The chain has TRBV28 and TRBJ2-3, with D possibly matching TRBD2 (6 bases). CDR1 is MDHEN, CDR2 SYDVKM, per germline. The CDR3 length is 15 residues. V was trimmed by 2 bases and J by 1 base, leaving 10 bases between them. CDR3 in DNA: TGTGCCAGCAGTTTAGGGGGGAGTGGCACAGATACGCAGTATTTT. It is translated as CASSLGGSGTDTQYF.

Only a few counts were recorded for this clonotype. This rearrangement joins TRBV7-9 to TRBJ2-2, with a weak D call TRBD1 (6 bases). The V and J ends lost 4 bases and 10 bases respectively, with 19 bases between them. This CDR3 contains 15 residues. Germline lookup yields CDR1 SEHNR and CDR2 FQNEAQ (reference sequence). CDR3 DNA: TGTGCCAGCAGCTCGGGACACGGACCAACGTCGGAGCTGTTTTTT. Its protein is CASSSGHGPTSELFF.

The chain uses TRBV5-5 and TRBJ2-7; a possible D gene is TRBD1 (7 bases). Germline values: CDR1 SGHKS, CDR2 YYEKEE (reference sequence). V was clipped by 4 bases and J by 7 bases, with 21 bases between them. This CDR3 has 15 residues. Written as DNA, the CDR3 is TGTGCCAGCAGCGGAGGGGGGACAGTGACGGGGGAGCAGTACTTC. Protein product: CASSGGGTVTGEQYF.

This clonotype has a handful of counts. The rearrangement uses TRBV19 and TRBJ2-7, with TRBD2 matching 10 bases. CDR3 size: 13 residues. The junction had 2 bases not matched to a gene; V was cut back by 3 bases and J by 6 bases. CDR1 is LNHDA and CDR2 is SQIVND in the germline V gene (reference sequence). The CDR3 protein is CASSMASGSEQYF. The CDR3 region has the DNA TGTGCCAGTAGTATGGCTAGCGGGAGCGAGCAGTACTTC.

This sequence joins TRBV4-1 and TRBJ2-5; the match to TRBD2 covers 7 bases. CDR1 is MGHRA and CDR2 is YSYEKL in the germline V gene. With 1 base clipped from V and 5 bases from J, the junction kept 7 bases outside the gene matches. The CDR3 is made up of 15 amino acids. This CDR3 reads CASSQGRGSSETQYF. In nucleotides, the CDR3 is TGCGCCAGCAGCCAAGGGCGCGGGAGCTCCGAGACCCAGTACTTC.

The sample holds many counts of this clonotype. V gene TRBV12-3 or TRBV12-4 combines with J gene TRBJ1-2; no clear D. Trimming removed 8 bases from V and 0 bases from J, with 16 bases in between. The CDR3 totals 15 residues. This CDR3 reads CASALTGLANYGYTF. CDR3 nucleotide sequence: TGTGCCAGCGCACTTACGGGGTTAGCTAACTATGGCTACACCTTC.

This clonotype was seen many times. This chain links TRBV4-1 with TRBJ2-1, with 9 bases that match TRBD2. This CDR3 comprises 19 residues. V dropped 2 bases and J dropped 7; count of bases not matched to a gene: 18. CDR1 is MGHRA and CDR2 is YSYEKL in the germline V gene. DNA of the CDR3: TGCGCCAGCAGCCAAAGGTCGGGGGACTTGGGACTAGCTAGGAATGAGCAGTTCTTC. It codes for CASSQRSGDLGLARNEQFF.

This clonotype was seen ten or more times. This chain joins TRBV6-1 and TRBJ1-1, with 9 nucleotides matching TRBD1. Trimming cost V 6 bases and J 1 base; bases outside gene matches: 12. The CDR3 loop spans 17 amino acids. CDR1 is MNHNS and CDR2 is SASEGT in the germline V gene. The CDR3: CASRPDRGKGGNTEAFF. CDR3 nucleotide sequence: TGTGCCAGCAGACCGGACAGGGGTAAAGGGGGGAACACTGAAGCTTTCTTT.

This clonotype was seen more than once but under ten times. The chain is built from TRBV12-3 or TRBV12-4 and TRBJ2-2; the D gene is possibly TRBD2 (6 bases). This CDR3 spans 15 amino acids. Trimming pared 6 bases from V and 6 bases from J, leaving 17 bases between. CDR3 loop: CASSTRRRGAGELFF. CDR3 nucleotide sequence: TGTGCCAGCAGCACAAGAAGGCGGGGCGCCGGGGAGCTGTTTTTT.

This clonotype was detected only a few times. The CDR3 protein is CASSSSGTGETQYF. Here the CDR3 DNA reads TGCGCCAGCAGCTCTAGCGGGACAGGAGAGACCCAGTACTTC. This chain joins TRBV5-1 and TRBJ2-5; TRBD2 might be the D (9 bases). This CDR3 has 14 amino acids. Trimming shortened V by 3 bases and J by 4 bases, and 13 bases separated the two germline ends. Germline loops: CDR1 SGHRS, CDR2 YFSETQ.

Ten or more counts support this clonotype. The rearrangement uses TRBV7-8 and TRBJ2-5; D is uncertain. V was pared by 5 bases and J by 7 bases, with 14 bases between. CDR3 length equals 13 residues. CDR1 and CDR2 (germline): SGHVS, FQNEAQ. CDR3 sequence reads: CASSAGGYRTQYF. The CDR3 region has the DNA TGTGCCAGCAGCGCTGGCGGATATCGGACCCAGTACTTC.